The 11 T cell receptor beta chains presented below share a single source sample, sequenced in a study of T cells after yellow fever vaccination. TCRdb itself ran the 5' RACE reads through MiXCR, one entry per CDR3 protein. The repertoire consists of under 600,000 distinct CDR3 sequences, with roughly 13% occurring once and the leading ten covering about 14%. Sequenced here: PBMCs, sampled on the day of the yellow fever booster vaccination. These receptors came from a man aged 25 to 45 who received the YFV17D yellow fever vaccine.

This clonotype was picked up a small number of times. The rearrangement links TRBV5-1 to TRBJ2-1; D is uncertain. V dropped 1 base and J dropped 0 bases, with 14 bases sitting between them. There are 17 residues in the CDR3. Germline CDR1 reads SGHRS; CDR2 reads YFSETQ. The CDR3 loop reads CASSLTGGKSSYNEQFF. CDR3 DNA: TGCGCCAGCAGCTTGACGGGCGGAAAGAGCTCCTACAATGAGCAGTTCTTC.

The rearrangement uses TRBV7-2 and TRBJ1-4; D remains ambiguous. The CDR3 covers 12 residues. The V end lost 5 bases, the J end lost 15 bases, and 16 bases lay between the germline ends. CDR1 is SGHTA, CDR2 FQGNSA, per germline. Here the CDR3 reads CASSNPGSKVFF. The DNA for the CDR3 is TGTGCCAGCAGCAACCCTGGGTCAAAGGTGTTTTTT.

There are a few counts of this clonotype. CDR3 sequence reads: CASSLGLAVPREQYF. In DNA, the CDR3 is TGTGCCAGCAGCTTAGGCCTAGCGGTACCTAGGGAGCAGTACTTC. The V call is TRBV7-3, the J call TRBJ2-7, with 7 bases matching TRBD2. CDR1 and CDR2 (germline): SGHTA, FQGTGA. There are 15 residues in the CDR3. The J segment lost 7 bases and the V segment lost 2 bases, leaving 11 bases of the junction unmatched. Complete variable domain (other parts from reference TRBV7-3 and TRBJ2-7): GAGVSQTPSNKVTEKGKYVELRCDPISGHTALYWYRQSLGQGPEFLIYFQGTGAADDSGLPNDRFFAVRPEGSVSTLKIQRTERGDSAVYLCASSLGLAVPREQYFGPGTRLTVT.

The chain employs TRBV20-1 and TRBJ2-5; the match to TRBD2 covers 11 bases. CDR1 and CDR2 (germline): DFQATT, SNEGSKA (reference sequence). The CDR3 loop spans 16 amino acids. V shed 4 bases, J shed 1 base, and the junction held 8 bases outside the gene matches. The CDR3 coding sequence is TGCAGTGCTATACCTCTTAGCGGGAGGGTCCAAGAGACCCAGTACTTC. Encoded protein: CSAIPLSGRVQETQYF.

This clonotype was detected ten times or more. This sequence joins TRBV12-3 or TRBV12-4 and TRBJ2-2; 16 bases are shared with TRBD2. J was trimmed by 7 bases and V by 5 bases; bases with no gene match: 7. The CDR3 runs 17 residues. CDR3 region: CASSPGLAGGPVGELFF. In nucleotides, the CDR3 is TGTGCCAGCAGTCCGGGACTAGCGGGAGGGCCCGTCGGGGAGCTGTTTTTT.

The rearrangement links TRBV7-2 to TRBJ2-1; 9 positions match TRBD1. The CDR3 has 16 amino acids. With V trimmed by 5 bases and J by 2 bases, 7 bases remained unmatched. Germline-derived CDR1 and CDR2 are SGHTA and FQGNSA. The CDR3 region is CASSPFTGGPYNEQFF. Here the CDR3 DNA reads TGTGCCAGCAGCCCCTTCACAGGGGGCCCCTACAATGAGCAGTTCTTC. Complete variable domain (other parts from reference TRBV7-2 and TRBJ2-1): GAGVSQSPSNKVTEKGKDVELRCDPISGHTALYWYRQSLGQGLEFLIYFQGNSAPDKSGLPSDRFSAERTGGSVSTLTIQRTQQEDSAVYLCASSPFTGGPYNEQFFGPGTRLTVL.

A few counts support this clonotype. CDR3 protein: CASSTGTSAYNEQFF. DNA of the CDR3: TGTGCCAGCAGTACCGGGACTAGCGCGTACAATGAGCAGTTCTTC. V is TRBV7-2 and J is TRBJ2-1; 10 bases are shared with TRBD2. V was pared by 6 bases and J by 4 bases, with 6 bases of the junction left unmatched. CDR3 length: 15 residues. In germline, CDR1 is SGHTA, CDR2 FQGNSA.

The V gene is TRBV29-1, the J gene TRBJ2-7, with 7 bases fitting TRBD1. After removal of 7 bases from V and 4 bases from J, the junction contained 10 bases not matched to a gene. The CDR3 is 13 residues long. In germline, CDR1 is SQVTM, CDR2 ANQGSEA. CDR3 in DNA: TGCAGCGCAACAGGGGCGTCTATGTACGAGCAGTACTTC. It codes for CSATGASMYEQYF.

This clonotype was seen ten or more times. The J gene is TRBJ2-7, the V gene TRBV7-2, with TRBD2 as a possible D gene (5 bases). This CDR3 is built from 13 residues. The V and J ends lost 6 bases and 7 bases respectively, with 16 bases between them. Germline CDR1 is SGHTA and CDR2 is FQGNSA. CDR3 residues: CASRPDYFGEQYF. As DNA, the CDR3 is TGTGCCAGCAGACCCGACTACTTTGGGGAGCAGTACTTC.

V and J are TRBV28 and TRBJ2-2; D perhaps matches TRBD1 (6 bases). Germline CDR1 is MDHEN and CDR2 is SYDVKM. V dropped 7 bases and J dropped 7 bases, with 16 bases sitting between them. The CDR3 has 14 amino acids. The CDR3 here is CASTFDRRYGELFF. The CDR3, as DNA: TGTGCCAGCACCTTCGACAGGCGATACGGGGAGCTGTTTTTT.

This clonotype was counted many times. The V gene is TRBV5-1, the J gene TRBJ1-2; no definite D call. V was cut by 4 bases and J by 8 bases, with 15 bases left in between. Germline V lookup: CDR1 SGHRS, CDR2 YFSETQ. The CDR3 contains 13 residues. The CDR3 DNA reads TGCGCCAGCAGCCCGGACGGAACAAGGGGCTACACCTTC. Protein: CASSPDGTRGYTF.